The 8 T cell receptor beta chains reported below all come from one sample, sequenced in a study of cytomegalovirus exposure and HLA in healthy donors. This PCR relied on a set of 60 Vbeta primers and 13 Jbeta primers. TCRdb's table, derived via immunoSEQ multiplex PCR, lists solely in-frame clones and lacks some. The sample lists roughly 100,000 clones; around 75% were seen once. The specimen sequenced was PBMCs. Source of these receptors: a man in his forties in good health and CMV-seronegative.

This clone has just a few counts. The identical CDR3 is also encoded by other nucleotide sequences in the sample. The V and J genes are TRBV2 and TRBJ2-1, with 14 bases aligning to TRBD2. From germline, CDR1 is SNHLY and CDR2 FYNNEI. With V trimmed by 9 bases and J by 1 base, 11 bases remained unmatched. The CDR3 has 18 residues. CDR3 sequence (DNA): TGTGCCAGTACCCCGGGACTAGCGGGAGCGCGGTCCTACAATGAGCAGTTCTTC. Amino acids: CASTPGLAGARSYNEQFF.

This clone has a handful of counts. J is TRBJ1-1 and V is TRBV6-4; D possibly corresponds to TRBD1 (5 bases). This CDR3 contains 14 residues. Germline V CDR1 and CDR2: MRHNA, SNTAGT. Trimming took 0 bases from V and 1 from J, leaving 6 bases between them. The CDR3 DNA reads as TGTGCCAGCAGTGACTCGGACAAGAACACTGAAGCTTTCTTT. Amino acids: CASSDSDKNTEAFF.

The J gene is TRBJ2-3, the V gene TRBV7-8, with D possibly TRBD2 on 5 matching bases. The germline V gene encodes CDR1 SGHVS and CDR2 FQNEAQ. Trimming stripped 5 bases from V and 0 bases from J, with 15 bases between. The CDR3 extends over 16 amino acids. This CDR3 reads CASSPAGVGSTDTQYF. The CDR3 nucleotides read TGTGCCAGCAGCCCCGCCGGGGTGGGTAGCACAGATACGCAGTATTTT.

The DNA for the CDR3 is TGTGCCAGCAGTAAGGAGAATCAGCCCCAGCATTTT. It translates to CASSKENQPQHF. The rearrangement links TRBV7-6 to TRBJ1-5; D call uncertain. There are 12 residues in the CDR3. V gave up 6 bases and J gave up 4 bases, with 7 bases separating them. Germline loops: CDR1 SGHVS, CDR2 FNYEAQ. The full variable domain, completed using reference TRBV7-6 and TRBJ1-5, is GAGVSQSPRYKVTKRGQDVALRCDPISGHVSLYWYRQALGQGPEFLTYFNYEAQQDKSGLPNDRFSAERPEGSISTLTIQRTEQRDSAMYRCASSKENQPQHFGDGTRLSIL.

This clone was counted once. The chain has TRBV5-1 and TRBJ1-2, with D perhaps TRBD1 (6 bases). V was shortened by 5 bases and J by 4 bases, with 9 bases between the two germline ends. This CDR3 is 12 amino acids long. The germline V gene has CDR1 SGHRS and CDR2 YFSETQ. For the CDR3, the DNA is TGCGCCAGCAGGGGGGACATCTATGGCTACACCTTC. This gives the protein CASRGDIYGYTF.

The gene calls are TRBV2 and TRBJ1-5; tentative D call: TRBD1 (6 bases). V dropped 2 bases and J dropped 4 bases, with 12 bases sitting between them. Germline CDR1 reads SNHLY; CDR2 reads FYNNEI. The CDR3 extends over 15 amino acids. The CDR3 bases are TGTGCCAGCAGTGAAAGTAGGGGACAAAATCAGCCCCAGCATTTT. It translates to CASSESRGQNQPQHF.

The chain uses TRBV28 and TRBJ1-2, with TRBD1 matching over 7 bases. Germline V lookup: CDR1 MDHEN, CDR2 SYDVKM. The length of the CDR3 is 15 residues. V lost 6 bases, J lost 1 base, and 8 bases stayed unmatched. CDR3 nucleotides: TGTGCCAGCAGCCACGGACAGGTCATTAACTATGGCTACACCTTC. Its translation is CASSHGQVINYGYTF.

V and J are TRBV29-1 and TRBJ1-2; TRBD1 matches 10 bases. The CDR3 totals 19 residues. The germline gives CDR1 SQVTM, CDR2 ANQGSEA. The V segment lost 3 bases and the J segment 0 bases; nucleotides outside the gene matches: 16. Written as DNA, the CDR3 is TGCAGCGTTGAGGACCTCACGACAGGGGGCACCCATGCTAACTATGGCTACACCTTC. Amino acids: CSVEDLTTGGTHANYGYTF.